The clone carrying this TCR beta chain was recorded a few times. Its specificity is not known. The data originate from a study of blood T cells in healthy people across ages. General study results and limits: Naive and antigen-experienced cells could not be conclusively compared, given unsorted PBMCs.

The length of the CDR3 is 14 residues. Between the trimmed V and J ends, which lost 5 bases and 1 base, there was a span of 11 bases. The germline gives CDR1 LGHNT, CDR2 FRNRAP. Alongside a J-beta primer mix, a sample-barcoded 5' primer served in a second PCR lasting about 7 to 12 cycles. TCRdb recomputed calls from the 5' RACE reads with MiXCR, one row per CDR3 protein. The repertoire holds some 1,500,000 distinct CDR3 sequences, with 40% to 45% as singletons. The clonotype comes from a young woman in good health. The V gene is TRBV12-5, the J gene TRBJ1-1, with D perhaps matching TRBD1 (5 bases). Material for sequencing was blood. CDR3 amino acids: CASGLGQGNTEAFF. DNA for the CDR3: TGTGCTAGTGGTCTGGGGCAGGGGAACACTGAAGCTTTCTTT.